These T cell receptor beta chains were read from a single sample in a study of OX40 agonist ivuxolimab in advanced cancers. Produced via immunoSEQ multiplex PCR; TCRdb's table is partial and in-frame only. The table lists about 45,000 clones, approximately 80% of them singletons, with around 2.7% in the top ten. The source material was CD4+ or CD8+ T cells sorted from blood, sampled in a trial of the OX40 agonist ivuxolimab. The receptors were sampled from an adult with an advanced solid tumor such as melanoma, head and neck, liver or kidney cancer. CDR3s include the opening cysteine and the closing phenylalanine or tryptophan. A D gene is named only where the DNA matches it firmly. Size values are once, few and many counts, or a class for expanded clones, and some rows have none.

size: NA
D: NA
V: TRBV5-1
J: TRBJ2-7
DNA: TGCGCCAGCAGCTTAGGGTATTCGGGCTCCTACGAGCAGTACTTC
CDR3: CASSLGYSGSYEQYF

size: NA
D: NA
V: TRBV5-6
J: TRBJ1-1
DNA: TGTGCCAGCAGCTCAAGGGACGGCGAGAACACTGAAGCTTTCTTT
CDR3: CASSSRDGENTEAFF

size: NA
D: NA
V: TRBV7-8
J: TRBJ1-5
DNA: TGTGCCAGCAGCTTATGGGGGAATCAGCCCCAGCATTTT
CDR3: CASSLWGNQPQHF

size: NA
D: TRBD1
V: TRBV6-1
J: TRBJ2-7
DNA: TGTGCCAGCACCCGGACAGGGGGCTACTACGAGCAGTACTTC
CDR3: CASTRTGGYYEQYF

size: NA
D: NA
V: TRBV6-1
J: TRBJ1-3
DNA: TGTGCCAGTAACCAGGCTCCCAGCTCTGGAAACACCATATATTTT
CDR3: CASNQAPSSGNTIYF

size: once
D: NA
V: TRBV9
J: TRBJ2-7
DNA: TGTGCCAGCAGCGTTGGGGCCCCCGGGCCCTACGAGCAGTACTTC
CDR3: CASSVGAPGPYEQYF

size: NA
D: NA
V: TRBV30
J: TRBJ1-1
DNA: TGTGCCTGGACGAGTGGGAATGGTGAAGCTTTCTTT
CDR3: CAWTSGNGEAFF

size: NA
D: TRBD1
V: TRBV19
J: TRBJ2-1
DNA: TGTGCCAGTAGTATAAAGGGACAGGGGAGGTACAATGAGCAGTTCTTC
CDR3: CASSIKGQGRYNEQFF

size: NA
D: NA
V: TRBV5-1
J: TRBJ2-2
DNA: TGCGCCAGCAGCTTGCCGAACCCAACCGGGGAGCTGTTTTTT
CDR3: CASSLPNPTGELFF

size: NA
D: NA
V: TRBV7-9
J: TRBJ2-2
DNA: TGTGCCAGCAGCTTAGTGCTGGGGGACACCGGGGAGCTGTTTTTT
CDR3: CASSLVLGDTGELFF

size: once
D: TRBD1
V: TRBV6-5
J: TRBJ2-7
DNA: TGTGCCAGTACCGGACAGGCAAGCTACGAGCAGTACTTC
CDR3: CASTGQASYEQYF

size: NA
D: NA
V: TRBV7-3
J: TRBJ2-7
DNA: TGTGCCAGCAGCTCCCAGGGGTCCTTTTCCTACGAGCAGTACTTC
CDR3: CASSSQGSFSYEQYF

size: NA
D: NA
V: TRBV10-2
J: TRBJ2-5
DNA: TGCGCCAGCAGTGAGTCGGGGGCTTGGCGGGAGAATGAGCAGTACTTC
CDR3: CASSESGAWRENEQYF

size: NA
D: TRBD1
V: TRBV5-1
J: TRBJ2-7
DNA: TGCGCCAGCAGCTCACAAACGGACAGGGCGCACGAGCAGTACTTC
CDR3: CASSSQTDRAHEQYF

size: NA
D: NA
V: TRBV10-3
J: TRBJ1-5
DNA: TGTGCCATCAGTGGTCGACAGGGCAATCAGCCCCAGCATTTT
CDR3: CAISGRQGNQPQHF

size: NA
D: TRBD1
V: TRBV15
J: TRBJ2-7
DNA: TGTGCCACCAGCCCCCGGGACAGCCGGCCCAGGGAGCAGTACTTC
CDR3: CATSPRDSRPREQYF

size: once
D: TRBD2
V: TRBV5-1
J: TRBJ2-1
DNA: TGCGCCAGCAGCTTGGTTCCTAGCGGGAGGGGGAATGAGCAGTTCTTC
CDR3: CASSLVPSGRGNEQFF

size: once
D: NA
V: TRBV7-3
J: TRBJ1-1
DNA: TGTGCCAGCAGCTCGGGACCGAAGAACACTGAAGCTTTCTTT
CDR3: CASSSGPKNTEAFF

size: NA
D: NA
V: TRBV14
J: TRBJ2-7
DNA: TGTGCCAGCAGCCGCGAACCTGTAGCGATATACGAGCAGTACTTC
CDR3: CASSREPVAIYEQYF

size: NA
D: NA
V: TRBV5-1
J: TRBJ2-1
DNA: TGCGCCAGCAGCTTGGTGATCGCGGGAAGTAGGAATGAGCAGTTCTTC
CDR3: CASSLVIAGSRNEQFF

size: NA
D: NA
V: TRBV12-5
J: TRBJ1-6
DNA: TGTGCTAGCCGAAAGGAGGGAAATTCACCCCTCCACTTT
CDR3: CASRKEGNSPLHF

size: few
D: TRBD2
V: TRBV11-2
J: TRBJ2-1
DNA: TGTGCCAGCAGCTTAATTTCCGGGACTAGCGGGAGGGGCAATGAGCAGTTCTTC
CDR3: CASSLISGTSGRGNEQFF

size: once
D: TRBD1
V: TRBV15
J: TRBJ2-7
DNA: TGTGCCACCAGCGGGGGACAGGGGGCTATGTACGAGCAGTACTTC
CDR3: CATSGGQGAMYEQYF

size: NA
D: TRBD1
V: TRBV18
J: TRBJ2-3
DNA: TGTGCCAGCTGCTCGACAGGGTTTAAAGATACGCAGTATTTT
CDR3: CASCSTGFKDTQYF

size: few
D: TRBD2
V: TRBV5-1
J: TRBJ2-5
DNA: TGCGCCAGCAGCCGGGAGGGGGTCCAAGAGACCCAGTACTTC
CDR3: CASSREGVQETQYF

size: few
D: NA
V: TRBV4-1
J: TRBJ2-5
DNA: TGCGCCAGCAGCCAAGTTTGGACAGCTGAGACCCAGTACTTC
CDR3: CASSQVWTAETQYF

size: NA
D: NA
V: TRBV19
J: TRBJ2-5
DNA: TGTGCCAGTAGTTCTAGTGGCCTCCGAGAGACCCAGTACTTC
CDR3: CASSSSGLRETQYF

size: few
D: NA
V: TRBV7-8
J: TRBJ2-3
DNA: TGTGCCAGCAGCCCAAGGACGTCGGGCCGCCTTTTCACAGATACGCAGTATTTT
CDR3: CASSPRTSGRLFTDTQYF

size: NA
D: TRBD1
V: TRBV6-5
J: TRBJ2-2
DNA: TGTGCCAGCGGACAGGGGGTGACCGGGGAGCTGTTTTTT
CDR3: CASGQGVTGELFF

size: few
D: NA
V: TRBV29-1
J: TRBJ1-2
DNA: TGCAGCGTTGACTGGGGTCCGGATGGCTACACCTTC
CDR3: CSVDWGPDGYTF

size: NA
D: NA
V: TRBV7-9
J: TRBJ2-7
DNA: TGTGCCAGCAGCTTCGGACATACCTACGAGCAGTACTTC
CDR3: CASSFGHTYEQYF

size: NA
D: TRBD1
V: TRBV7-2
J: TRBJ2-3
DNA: TGTGCCAGCAGCTTAGGAGGGACAGGGGCGCAGTATTTT
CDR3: CASSLGGTGAQYF

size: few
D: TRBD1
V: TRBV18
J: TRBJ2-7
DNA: TGTGCCAGCTCACCCATCCTTGGTACAGGGGTCATCGAGGAGCAGTACTTC
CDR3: CASSPILGTGVIEEQYF

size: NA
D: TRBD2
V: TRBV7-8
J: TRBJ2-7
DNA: TGTGCCAGCAGCCTTGGGACTAGCGGGAGGCTTTACGAGCAGTACTTC
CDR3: CASSLGTSGRLYEQYF

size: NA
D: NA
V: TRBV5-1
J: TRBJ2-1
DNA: TGCGCCAGCAGCTTGGTGGGGTTGGCAGGGTCCTCCAATGAGCAGTTCTTC
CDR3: CASSLVGLAGSSNEQFF

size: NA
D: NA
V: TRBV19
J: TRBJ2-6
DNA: TGTGCCAGTAGTATTATCCCCTCTGGGGCCAACGTCCTGACTTTC
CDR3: CASSIIPSGANVLTF

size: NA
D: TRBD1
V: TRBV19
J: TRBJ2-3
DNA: TGTGCCAGTAGTATAGGCCAGACGGGACAGCACACAGATACGCAGTATTTT
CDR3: CASSIGQTGQHTDTQYF

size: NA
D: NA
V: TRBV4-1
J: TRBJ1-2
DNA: TGCGCCAGCAGCCAACTACAGGATACTAATGGCTACACCTTC
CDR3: CASSQLQDTNGYTF

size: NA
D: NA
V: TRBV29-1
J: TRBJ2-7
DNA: TGCAGCGTTGTGGACAGTGTCTCCTACGAGCAGTACTTC
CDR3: CSVVDSVSYEQYF

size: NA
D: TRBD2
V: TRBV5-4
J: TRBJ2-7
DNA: TGTGCCAGCAGCATTCGTAGCGGGGGGGCCGGCTCCTACGAGCAGTACTTC
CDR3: CASSIRSGGAGSYEQYF

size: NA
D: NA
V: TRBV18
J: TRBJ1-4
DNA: TGTGCCAGCTCACCACGGACCATTGAAAAACTGTTTTTT
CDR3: CASSPRTIEKLFF

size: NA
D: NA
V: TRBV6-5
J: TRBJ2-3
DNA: TGTGCCAGCAGTTATTCGGAGGGGGTAGATACGCAGTATTTT
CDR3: CASSYSEGVDTQYF

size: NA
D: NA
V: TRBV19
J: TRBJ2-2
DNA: TGTGCCAGTAGTAGCCCCCGGGGCTCCGGGGAGCTGTTTTTT
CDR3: CASSSPRGSGELFF

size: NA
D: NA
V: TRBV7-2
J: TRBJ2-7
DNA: TGTGCCAGCAGCCCTCGGAACCGGGAGACAAAAACCCAGTACTTC
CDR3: CASSPRNRETKTQYF

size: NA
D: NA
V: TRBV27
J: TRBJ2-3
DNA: TGTGCCAGCGCAATCTTAGATACGCAGTATTTT
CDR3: CASAILDTQYF

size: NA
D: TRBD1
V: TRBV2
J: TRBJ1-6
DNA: TGTGCCAGCCGAGATTACAGGGGAACCTATAATTCACCCCTCCACTTT
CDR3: CASRDYRGTYNSPLHF

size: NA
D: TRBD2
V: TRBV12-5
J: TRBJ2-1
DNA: TGTGCTAGTGGCAGCGGGAGTCGCAATGAGCAGTTCTTC
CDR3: CASGSGSRNEQFF

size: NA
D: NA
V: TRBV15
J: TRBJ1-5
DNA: TGTGCCACCAGCAGAGCAGGGGATCAGCCCCAGCATTTT
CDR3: CATSRAGDQPQHF

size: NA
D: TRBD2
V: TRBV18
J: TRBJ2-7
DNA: TGTGCCAGCTCACCACCGTTACTAGCGGGAGACGATTTGAGGTACGAGCAGTACTTC
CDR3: CASSPPLLAGDDLRYEQYF

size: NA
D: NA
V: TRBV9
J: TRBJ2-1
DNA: TGTGCCAGCAGCACCTTACGGGGAAGCTCCTACAATGAGCAGTTCTTC
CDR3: CASSTLRGSSYNEQFF

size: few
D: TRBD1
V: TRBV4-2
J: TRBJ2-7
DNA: TGTGCCAGCAGCCAAGATCGCTTGGGACAGGGGGCGCGGGAGCAGTACTTC
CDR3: CASSQDRLGQGAREQYF

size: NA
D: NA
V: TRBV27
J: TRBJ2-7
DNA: TGTGCCAGCAGTTGGAGCCCTAGCCTTTCCTACGAGCAGTACTTC
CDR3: CASSWSPSLSYEQYF

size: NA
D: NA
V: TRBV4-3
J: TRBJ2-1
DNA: TGCGCCAGCAGCCAAGATTCCAGAAAAGAGCAGTTCTTC
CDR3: CASSQDSRKEQFF